The 20 T cell receptor beta chains below were found in one sample sequenced in a study of monozygotic twins with inflammatory bowel disease. TCRdb reprocessed the 5' RACE reads and reports one entry per CDR3 protein, with no DNA. The table for this sample gives more than 300,000 distinct CDR3 sequences. Sequenced input: blood. The receptors originated from a human donor with ulcerative colitis or Crohn's disease, or a healthy co-twin of an affected twin (not recorded which).

The chain uses TRBV4-1 and TRBJ1-1; TCRdb calls TRBD1, which cannot be checked without DNA. The CDR3 has 16 amino acids. Germline loops: CDR1 MGHRA, CDR2 YSYEKL. CDR3 loop: CASSQVRGAQDTEAFF.

The rearrangement joins TRBV3-1 to TRBJ2-7; TCRdb's D call of TRBD1 is untestable without DNA. The CDR3 has 14 residues. Germline CDR1 is LGHDT and CDR2 is YNNKEL (reference sequence). This CDR3 is CASSQGGGDYEQYF.

The V call is TRBV19, the J call TRBJ2-1; no DNA is available, so the TRBD2 call from TCRdb remains unchecked. The CDR3 has 19 residues. The germline gives CDR1 LNHDA, CDR2 SQIVND (reference sequence). The CDR3 sequence: CASSKGLAGSLSSYNEQFF.

This rearrangement joins TRBV5-1 to TRBJ1-4. CDR3 length: 14 residues. Germline loops: CDR1 SGHRS, CDR2 YFSETQ. The CDR3 sequence is CASSLEPDNEKLFF.

This chain uses TRBV12-3 or TRBV12-4 with TRBJ2-5; TCRdb gives TRBD1 as the D gene, but with no DNA this cannot be confirmed. The CDR3 spans 15 residues. The CDR3 reads CASSFSGAGVETQYF.

This rearrangement joins TRBV10-3 to TRBJ2-2. Germline V CDR1 and CDR2: ENHRY, SYGVKD. There are 14 residues in the CDR3. CDR3 region: CAISGVPNTGELFF.

V gene TRBV29-1 combines with J gene TRBJ2-3; TCRdb gives TRBD2 as the D gene, but with no DNA this cannot be confirmed. The CDR3 is 15 amino acids. Germline CDR1 SQVTM, CDR2 ANQGSEA. The CDR3 is CSVAPSGVPTDTQYF.

The chain couples TRBV7-2 to TRBJ2-7. Germline CDR1 reads SGHTA; CDR2 reads FQGNSA. This CDR3 has 13 residues. The CDR3 loop is CASSSARIYEQYF.

The genes are TRBV4-2 and TRBJ2-3; the TRBD2 assignment by TCRdb is unverifiable without DNA. CDR1 and CDR2 (germline): LGHNA, YNFKEQ. The CDR3 spans 18 residues. The CDR3 loop reads CASSQVWIAGGWTDTQYF.

CDR3 region: CASSRVIPYNEQFF. The chain links TRBV14 to TRBJ2-1. The CDR3 totals 14 residues. CDR1 SGHDN and CDR2 FVKESK come from the germline V gene.

The chain employs TRBV20-1 and TRBJ2-7. The CDR3 spans 12 residues. From germline, CDR1 is DFQATT and CDR2 SNEGSKA (reference sequence). The CDR3 loop is CSARVSGVEQYF.

This chain connects TRBV5-1 to TRBJ2-7. The CDR3 spans 16 residues. Germline CDR1 is SGHRS and CDR2 is YFSETQ. The chain's CDR3 is CASSPNSGTVAYEQYF.

This chain links TRBV24-1 with TRBJ2-5; as DNA is missing, the TRBD2 call by TCRdb cannot be tested. The CDR3 consists of 15 residues. Germline V gene sequence: CDR1 KGHDR, CDR2 SFDVKD. The chain's CDR3 is CATSDSRAFGETQYF.

The chain is built from TRBV5-5 and TRBJ1-6. Germline CDR1 SGHKS, CDR2 YYEKEE (reference sequence). This CDR3 comprises 17 residues. The CDR3 is CASSLGPWTAGSSPLHF.

The J gene is TRBJ1-1, the V gene TRBV30; TCRdb indicates TRBD1, and absent DNA this call remains unverified. The CDR3 runs 12 residues. The germline gives CDR1 GTSNPN, CDR2 SVGIG (reference sequence). The CDR3 reads CAWSEYRAEAFF.

The chain has TRBV28 and TRBJ1-4; as DNA is missing, the TRBD1 call by TCRdb cannot be tested. The germline CDR1 and CDR2 sequences are MDHEN and SYDVKM. CDR3 length: 16 amino acids. The CDR3 here is CASTLAWGTSNEKLFF.

This sequence joins TRBV7-2 and TRBJ1-5; lacking DNA, the TRBD1 call made by TCRdb goes unchecked. The CDR3 spans 14 residues. The germline CDR1 and CDR2 sequences are SGHTA and FQGNSA. The CDR3 here is CASSQRQADQPQHF.

The CDR3 loop is CSARESEGIGAYEQYF. The chain recombines TRBV20-1 with TRBJ2-7; TCRdb names TRBD2, which stays unverified in the absence of DNA. In germline, CDR1 is DFQATT, CDR2 SNEGSKA (reference sequence). The CDR3 loop spans 16 amino acids.

The rearrangement uses TRBV6-6 and TRBJ1-4; as DNA is missing, the TRBD1 call by TCRdb cannot be tested. This CDR3 is 13 amino acids long. Germline CDR1 MNHNY, CDR2 SVGAGI (reference sequence). The CDR3 region is CASSPYGGEKLFF.

The chain recombines TRBV6-1 with TRBJ1-2. The CDR3 has 15 residues. Germline CDR1 is MNHNS and CDR2 is SASEGT. The CDR3 reads CASRRGVHLNYGYTF.